The 23 T cell receptor beta chains presented below share a single source sample, sequenced in a study of blood T cell repertoires in COVID-19. Clones were read by immunoSEQ multiplex PCR, and TCRdb kept only the in-frame ones, dropping some. The table lists about 110,000 clones, 70% to 90% of them singletons. Sequenced: peripheral blood. These receptors all come from a human donor in a cohort sampled during active COVID-19.

The genes are TRBV7-6 and TRBJ2-1; 7 positions match TRBD2. The CDR3 is 17 amino acids. From germline, CDR1 is SGHVS and CDR2 FNYEAQ. J lost 4 bases, V lost 5 bases, and 14 bases had no gene match. CDR3 nucleotide sequence: TGTGCCAGCAGCCTCAGCTGGGGCGGGACTACTTACAATGAGCAGTTCTTC. Its translation is CASSLSWGGTTYNEQFF. The full variable domain, its missing parts supplied by reference TRBV7-6 and TRBJ2-1, is GAGVSQSPRYKVTKRGQDVALRCDPISGHVSLYWYRQALGQGPEFLTYFNYEAQQDKSGLPNDRFSAERPEGSISTLTIQRTEQRDSAMYRCASSLSWGGTTYNEQFFGPGTRLTVL.

This clone was recorded a few times. The gene calls are TRBV7-2 and TRBJ1-1; D gene uncertain. Deletions cut 4 bases from V and 1 base from J, with 13 bases between. The CDR3 totals 15 residues. The germline V gene has CDR1 SGHTA and CDR2 FQGNSA. Here the CDR3 DNA reads TGTGCCAGCAGCTCCCCCTTAATCCCGAACACTGAAGCTTTCTTT. Translation gives CASSSPLIPNTEAFF.

The gene calls are TRBV12-3 or TRBV12-4 and TRBJ2-1; D unclear. The CDR3 extends over 12 amino acids. With 7 bases removed from V and 8 bases from J, the gap between germline ends came to 12 bases. The CDR3 here is CASTRLSHEQFF. The CDR3 DNA sequence: TGTGCCAGCACTCGTTTAAGCCATGAGCAGTTCTTC.

The rearrangement uses TRBV2 and TRBJ2-7, with TRBD2 matching over 7 bases. The V gene end was trimmed by 4 bases and the J gene end by 5 bases; junction bases not matched to a gene: 2. The CDR3 covers 12 residues. Germline CDR1 reads SNHLY; CDR2 reads FYNNEI. The DNA for the CDR3 is TGTGCCAGCAGTGGGGGGGGGAACGAGCAGTACTTC. It specifies CASSGGGNEQYF.

V usage is TRBV28 and J usage is TRBJ2-3, with D possibly TRBD2 on 7 matching bases. Looked up from germline, CDR1 is MDHEN and CDR2 is SYDVKM. V dropped 6 bases and J dropped 1 base, with 14 bases sitting between them. CDR3 size: 15 residues. CDR3 nucleotide sequence: TGTGCCAGCAGCCGCGGGGGCGCGGGCACAGATACGCAGTATTTT. Its translation: CASSRGGAGTDTQYF. The complete variable domain, with remaining parts taken from reference TRBV28 and TRBJ2-3, reads DVKVTQSSRYLVKRTGEKVFLECVQDMDHENMFWYRQDPGLGLRLIYFSYDVKMKEKGDIPEGYSVSREKKERFSLILESASTNQTSMYLCASSRGGAGTDTQYFGPGTRLTVL.

V is TRBV30 and J is TRBJ2-7; D is undetermined. Trimming removed 1 base from V and 7 bases from J, with 14 bases in between. The CDR3 is 13 residues long. The germline gives CDR1 GTSNPN, CDR2 SVGIG (reference sequence). CDR3 protein: CAWSDFTVYEQYF. CDR3 coding DNA: TGTGCCTGGAGTGATTTTACTGTGTATGAGCAGTACTTC.

This chain connects TRBV3-1 (or the pseudogene TRBV3-2) to TRBJ2-5; D not certain. This CDR3 comprises 13 residues. V gave up 4 bases and J gave up 7 bases, with 13 bases separating them. Germline V gene data show CDR1 as LGHDT and CDR2 as YNNKEL (reference sequence). For the CDR3, the DNA is TGTGCCAGCAGCCCCCAGGCCCCCCCGACCCAGTACTTC. Amino acids: CASSPQAPPTQYF.

The chain has TRBV7-2 and TRBJ1-6, with 9 bases fitting TRBD1. V dropped 6 bases and J dropped 4; count of bases not matched to a gene: 4. Looked up from germline, CDR1 is SGHTA and CDR2 is FQGNSA. This CDR3 comprises 15 residues. CDR3: CASRPGQGYNSPLHF. The DNA of the CDR3 is TGTGCCAGCAGACCCGGACAGGGGTATAATTCACCCCTCCACTTT.

CDR3 nucleotides: TGTGCCAGCAGTTGGACAGTGGAGACAGATACGCAGTATTTT. Its translation: CASSWTVETDTQYF. V usage is TRBV6-1 and J usage is TRBJ2-3; the D gene is possibly TRBD1 (6 bases). The germline V gene has CDR1 MNHNS and CDR2 SASEGT. V dropped 5 bases and J dropped 3 bases, with 12 bases sitting between them. The CDR3 covers 14 residues.

The chain is built from TRBV5-1 and TRBJ1-3; D may be TRBD1 (5 bases). The CDR3 runs to 16 residues. From germline, CDR1 is SGHRS and CDR2 YFSETQ. Trimming removed 1 base from V and 4 bases from J, with 15 bases in between. CDR3 nucleotide sequence: TGCGCCAGCAGCTTGTCCGTCCGGGACTCAGGAAACACCATATATTTT. Amino acid sequence: CASSLSVRDSGNTIYF.

The rearrangement links TRBV4-1 to TRBJ1-3; the match to TRBD1 covers 7 bases. V dropped 0 bases and J dropped 1; count of bases not matched to a gene: 0. Germline CDR1 reads MGHRA; CDR2 reads YSYEKL. The CDR3 length is 15 residues. The CDR3 spells CASSQDRGSGNTIYF. For the CDR3, the DNA is TGCGCCAGCAGCCAAGACAGGGGGTCTGGAAACACCATATATTTT.

The J gene is TRBJ2-6, the V gene TRBV7-3; tentative D call: TRBD2 (6 bases). Trimming shortened V by 5 bases and J by 1 base, and 12 bases separated the two germline ends. Germline V gene sequence: CDR1 SGHTA, CDR2 FQGTGA. The CDR3 contains 16 residues. The CDR3 sequence is CASSLRGGSGANVLTF. The DNA of the CDR3 is TGTGCCAGCAGCCTCCGTGGGGGGTCTGGGGCCAACGTCCTGACTTTC.

The rearrangement links TRBV9 to TRBJ1-1; no definite D call. Per germline, CDR1 SGDLS and CDR2 YYNGEE. The CDR3 is made up of 13 amino acids. The V end lost 0 bases, the J end lost 1 base, and 4 bases lay between the germline ends. The CDR3 here is CASSVVANTEAFF. CDR3 DNA sequence: TGTGCCAGCAGCGTAGTGGCGAACACTGAAGCTTTCTTT.

V usage is TRBV6-5 and J usage is TRBJ1-1, with D perhaps TRBD1 (5 bases). Germline-derived CDR1 and CDR2 are MNHEY and SVGAGI. The V end lost 7 bases, the J end lost 5 bases, and 14 bases lay between the germline ends. The CDR3 totals 13 residues. The CDR3: CASTHGKGTEAFF. As DNA, the CDR3 is TGTGCCAGCACCCACGGTAAGGGGACTGAAGCTTTCTTT.

A few counts support this clone. The chain recombines TRBV18 with TRBJ1-1; a possible D gene is TRBD1 (6 bases). Trimming stripped 0 bases from V and 8 bases from J, with 10 bases between. This CDR3 contains 13 residues. Germline V lookup: CDR1 KGHSH, CDR2 LQKENI. CDR3 coding DNA: TGTGCCAGCTCACCACCGACAGGTTCGGAAGCTTTCTTT. Its translation is CASSPPTGSEAFF. The full variable domain, its missing parts supplied by reference TRBV18 and TRBJ1-1, is NAGVMQNPRHLVRRRGQEARLRCSPMKGHSHVYWYRQLPEEGLKFMVYLQKENIIDESGMPKERFSAEFPKEGPSILRIQQVVRGDSAAYFCASSPPTGSEAFFGQGTRLTVV.

The chain carries TRBV19 and TRBJ1-3; no definite D call. The CDR3 is made up of 15 amino acids. CDR1 is LNHDA and CDR2 is SQIVND in the germline V gene (reference sequence). V was cut by 0 bases and J by 4 bases, with 10 bases left in between. The chain's CDR3 is CASSIEGGIGNTIYF. For the CDR3, the DNA is TGTGCCAGTAGTATAGAAGGCGGCATCGGAAACACCATATATTTT.

The V gene is TRBV19, the J gene TRBJ2-2; the match to TRBD1 covers 7 bases. The ends lost 7 bases at V and 2 bases at J; junction bases unmatched: 13. Germline V lookup: CDR1 LNHDA, CDR2 SQIVND (reference sequence). The CDR3 loop spans 17 amino acids. CDR3: CASTIVPGQRNTGELFF. The CDR3 coding sequence is TGTGCCAGTACCATAGTCCCGGGACAGAGAAACACCGGGGAGCTGTTTTTT.

This chain connects TRBV28 to TRBJ2-1; D is unresolved. This CDR3 spans 15 amino acids. V gave up 3 bases and J gave up 4 bases, with 13 bases separating them. CDR1 is MDHEN and CDR2 is SYDVKM in the germline V gene. CDR3 in DNA: TGTGCCAGCAGTTTGTCGGTCGGCGGTTACAATGAGCAGTTCTTC. Encoded protein: CASSLSVGGYNEQFF.

V gene TRBV19 combines with J gene TRBJ2-5, with D tentatively TRBD2 (5 bases). V was shortened by 5 bases and J by 2 bases, with 15 bases between the two germline ends. The CDR3 runs to 15 residues. CDR1 and CDR2 from the germline V gene are LNHDA and SQIVND (reference sequence). CDR3 region: CASSDRDLKQETQYF. The DNA for the CDR3 is TGTGCCAGTAGTGACCGGGATCTAAAACAAGAGACCCAGTACTTC.

This rearrangement joins TRBV7-9 to TRBJ1-2; tentatively, D is TRBD1 (6 bases). Trimming took off 5 bases at V and 0 bases at J, with 10 bases between the two ends. The germline CDR1 and CDR2 sequences are SEHNR and FQNEAQ (reference sequence). The length of the CDR3 is 14 residues. The CDR3 DNA reads TGTGCCAGCAGCACCGGGACAACTAACTATGGCTACACCTTC. It codes for CASSTGTTNYGYTF.

CDR3 in amino acids: CASSPQGGGHTEAFF. DNA for the CDR3: TGTGCCAGCAGCCCACAGGGGGGTGGGCACACTGAAGCTTTCTTT. This chain joins TRBV7-9 and TRBJ1-1, with 8 bases that match TRBD1. The CDR3 is made up of 15 amino acids. CDR1 is SEHNR, CDR2 FQNEAQ, per germline (reference sequence). V was clipped by 5 bases and J by 3 bases; unmatched bases: 8.

The rearrangement joins TRBV6-5 to TRBJ1-2, with D possibly being TRBD1 (6 bases). V was cut by 6 bases and J by 7 bases, with 15 bases left in between. Per the germline V gene, CDR1 is MNHEY and CDR2 is SVGAGI. The CDR3 runs to 13 residues. The CDR3 DNA follows: TGTGCCAGCAGCGGGAGCGGGGGGCTTGGCTACACCTTC. This sequence encodes CASSGSGGLGYTF.

This rearrangement joins TRBV7-8 to TRBJ1-1; D not certain. Germline lookup yields CDR1 SGHVS and CDR2 FQNEAQ. The CDR3 runs 15 residues. V gave up 2 bases and J gave up 0 bases, with 10 bases separating them. The CDR3 region is CASSLQALMNTEAFF. Here the CDR3 DNA reads TGTGCCAGCAGCTTACAGGCTTTAATGAACACTGAAGCTTTCTTT.